This record concerns one TCR beta chain sequence. Its target is unknown. The V gene's germline CDR1 is SGHDT and CDR2 YYEEEE. CDR3 length: 19 residues. For genomic DNA, unsorted samples relied on 85 million to 100 million PBMCs. This specimen belongs to a study of shared clonotypes between healthy human individuals. Notes on the study in general: Few donors limited the genetic and exposure-history diversity represented.

Deep-level assay runs were performed. Clones were sequenced by immunoSEQ multiplex PCR, and TCRdb holds only the in-frame ones, with some missing. The sample records hundreds of thousands of clones, roughly four fifths being singletons. The chain combines TRBV5-6 with TRBJ2-5, with 8 bases matching TRBD1. The J call may not be correct, given that the DNA end is closer to TRBJ2-7. The sequence was obtained from a middle-aged woman in good health. Some clones in this sample may be carry-over from other donors' samples. The source material was PBMCs. The CDR3 DNA follows: TGTGCCAGCAGCTTAGCGGTGAGAACAGGGGGACTGGGGTCCTACGAGCAGTACTTC. Residues: CASSLAVRTGGLGSYEQYF.